Sequencing of this T cell receptor (beta chain) was carried out in a study of T cells in Graves' hyperthyroidism and ophthalmopathy. There were TCR beta CDR3 regions amplified from RNA transcripts. The primer set for the first-round RT-PCR of the TCR CDR3 was HTBI. TCRdb reprocessed the multiplex PCR reads via MiXCR and lists one record per CDR3 protein. The table has around 280,000 distinct CDR3 sequences, roughly an eighth seen once; the top ten hold around 8%. Points from the study as a whole: Ophthalmopathy, as predicted by the model, came a median roughly 6.3 months after the prediction. Ophthalmopathy cases were set apart from stable hyperthyroidism by a 13 V-J model.

For this clonotype: Its antigen remains unidentified.

The length of the CDR3 is 18 residues. The germline CDR1 and CDR2 sequences are KGHDR and SFDVKD. J was trimmed by 3 bases and V by 9 bases; bases with no gene match: 19. The source material was blood. The sequence was obtained from a woman aged 40 to 49 with Graves' hyperthyroidism. The chain couples TRBV24-1 to TRBJ2-1; 7 bases agree with TRBD1. As DNA, the CDR3 is TGTGCCACCTCAACAGGGGTCGGTTTAGTTACTCACTACAATGAGCAGTTCTTC. It yields the protein CATSTGVGLVTHYNEQFF.